The 32 T cell receptor beta chains reported below all come from one sample, sequenced in a study of cytotoxic CD8 clonotypes in ibrutinib-treated CLL. The protocol was immunoSEQ multiplex PCR, while the TCRdb copy is restricted to in-frame clones and leaves out a portion. Among 65,000 to 85,000 clones listed, 90% were seen once. The starting material was PBMCs, obtained after 12 months of ibrutinib treatment. The receptors come from a human donor with chronic lymphocytic leukemia.

This clone has only one observation. V usage is TRBV6-1 and J usage is TRBJ2-7; either TRBD1 or TRBD2 may fit D (6 bases each). V was cut by 5 bases and J by 4 bases, with 24 bases left in between. This CDR3 is built from 17 residues. CDR1 and CDR2 (germline): MNHNS, SASEGT. Written as DNA, the CDR3 is TGTGCCAGCAGTAAAGGGGGAGGAAACATCTCCCCTTACGAGCAGTACTTC. Its translation: CASSKGGGNISPYEQYF.

This chain joins TRBV4-2 and TRBJ2-3; D not resolved. CDR3 length: 13 amino acids. V lost 0 bases and J lost 4, with 5 bases in between. The V gene's germline CDR1 is LGHNA and CDR2 YNFKEQ. CDR3 amino acids: CASSQDASDTQYF. Here the CDR3 DNA reads TGTGCCAGCAGCCAAGATGCGTCAGATACGCAGTATTTT.

The gene calls are TRBV7-8 and TRBJ1-1; D not resolved. CDR3 length: 16 amino acids. V lost 3 bases, J lost 5 bases, and 19 bases lay in between. Germline values: CDR1 SGHVS, CDR2 FQNEAQ. The CDR3 is CASSFSIGESNTEAFF. CDR3 in DNA: TGTGCCAGCAGCTTTTCTATTGGGGAGTCGAATACTGAAGCTTTCTTT.

The V call is TRBV20-1, the J call TRBJ2-7, with D unclear. CDR1 DFQATT and CDR2 SNEGSKA come from the germline V gene (reference sequence). V lost 2 bases, J lost 4 bases, and 6 bases lay in between. There are 11 residues in the CDR3. CDR3 protein: CSARRKYEQYF. The CDR3 DNA reads as TGCAGTGCTAGACGCAAGTACGAGCAGTACTTC.

The chain carries TRBV11-2 and TRBJ1-2, with 9 bases identical to TRBD1. Germline lookup yields CDR1 SGHAT and CDR2 FQNNGV. V lost 4 bases and J lost 5; bases outside the gene matches: 8. This CDR3 is 15 amino acids long. CDR3 nucleotide sequence: TGTGCCAGCAGCTCAGGACAGGGGTCTTTGTATGGCTACACCTTC. Its protein product is CASSSGQGSLYGYTF.

The V and J genes are TRBV5-1 and TRBJ1-4, with D possibly matching TRBD1 (5 bases). Germline CDR1 SGHRS, CDR2 YFSETQ. This CDR3 comprises 16 residues. Trimming removed 0 bases from V and 0 bases from J, with 9 bases in between. The CDR3 loop reads CASSLDGGATNEKLFF. CDR3 in DNA: TGCGCCAGCAGCTTGGACGGGGGAGCAACTAATGAAAAACTGTTTTTT. The whole variable domain, filled in from reference TRBV5-1 and TRBJ1-4, reads KAGVTQTPRYLIKTRGQQVTLSCSPISGHRSVSWYQQTPGQGLQFLFEYFSETQRNKGNFPGRFSGRQFSNSRSEMNVSTLELGDSALYLCASSLDGGATNEKLFFGSGTQLSVL.

This chain uses TRBV2 with TRBJ2-1, with 8 bases identical to TRBD2. The CDR3 consists of 14 residues. The V gene's germline CDR1 is SNHLY and CDR2 FYNNEI. V gave up 6 bases and J gave up 5 bases; unmatched junction bases: 6. The CDR3 coding sequence is TGTGCCAGCAGAGGGACTAGTAGGGACAATGAGCAGTTCTTC. It encodes CASRGTSRDNEQFF.

The gene calls are TRBV10-1 and TRBJ2-1, with 9 bases matching TRBD1. Looked up from germline, CDR1 is WNHNN and CDR2 is SYGVQD (reference sequence). The CDR3 is 14 residues long. The trim removed 9 bases at V and 5 bases at J, leaving 8 bases unmatched. CDR3 loop: CASSGTGMDNEQFF. DNA for the CDR3: TGCGCCAGTTCCGGGACAGGGATGGACAATGAGCAGTTCTTC.

The chain is built from TRBV6-5 and TRBJ2-7; possibly TRBD1 or TRBD2 for D (5 bases each). The V end lost 0 bases, the J end lost 0 bases, and 9 bases lay between the germline ends. Germline V gives CDR1 MNHEY, CDR2 SVGAGI. CDR3 length: 15 residues. The CDR3: CASSYSGPSSYEQYF. The CDR3 DNA is TGTGCCAGCAGTTACTCGGGACCCAGCTCCTACGAGCAGTACTTC.

The rearrangement links TRBV6-4 to TRBJ1-2; 8 bases match TRBD1. Germline V gene lookup returns CDR1 MRHNA and CDR2 SNTAGT. After removal of 8 bases from V and 2 bases from J, the junction contained 4 bases not matched to a gene. The CDR3 is 13 amino acids. CDR3 region: CASRQGINYGYTF. The DNA for the CDR3 is TGTGCCAGCCGACAGGGGATCAACTATGGCTACACCTTC.

The J gene is TRBJ2-7, the V gene TRBV30; D is ambiguous. With 2 bases removed from V and 2 bases from J, the gap between germline ends came to 10 bases. Germline CDR1 GTSNPN, CDR2 SVGIG (reference sequence). The CDR3 covers 13 residues. Here the CDR3 DNA reads TGTGCCTGGAGTTCAGTCGATGCCTACGAGCAGTACTTC. Encoded protein: CAWSSVDAYEQYF.

This rearrangement joins TRBV7-9 to TRBJ2-1; TRBD2 aligns across 15 bases. The length of the CDR3 is 15 residues. V trimming: 5 bases; J trimming: 8 bases; junction bases outside the gene matches: 4. The germline V gene encodes CDR1 SEHNR and CDR2 FQNEAQ (reference sequence). The DNA for the CDR3 is TGTGCCAGCAGCAGCGGGACTAGCGGGAGGCATGAGCAGTTCTTC. The encoded protein is CASSSGTSGRHEQFF.

CDR3 bases: TGTGCCAGCAGCCAGCCCGGGTGGTACCAAGAGACCCAGTACTTC. This encodes CASSQPGWYQETQYF. The chain carries TRBV14 and TRBJ2-5; D unresolved. CDR1 is SGHDN, CDR2 FVKESK, per germline. V lost 3 bases, J lost 0 bases, and 11 bases lay in between. The CDR3 is made up of 15 amino acids.

This chain uses TRBV5-5 with TRBJ1-2; no definite D call. Germline CDR1 is SGHKS and CDR2 is YYEKEE (reference sequence). V dropped 0 bases and J dropped 4 bases, with 4 bases sitting between them. The CDR3 has 12 residues. The CDR3 loop is CASSLEGYGYTF. DNA of the CDR3: TGTGCCAGCAGCTTGGAGGGCTATGGCTACACCTTC.

This clone was found once. J is TRBJ2-3 and V is TRBV11-2; D is undetermined. CDR3 length: 14 residues. V was cut by 5 bases and J by 4 bases, with 13 bases left in between. CDR1 is SGHAT and CDR2 is FQNNGV in the germline V gene. CDR3 residues: CASSIEWSSDTQYF. DNA of the CDR3: TGTGCCAGCAGCATCGAGTGGAGCTCAGATACGCAGTATTTT.

V gene TRBV5-1 combines with J gene TRBJ1-1; 7 nucleotides line up with TRBD1. V trimming: 1 base; J trimming: 5 bases; junction bases outside the gene matches: 5. The CDR3 loop spans 14 amino acids. The germline gives CDR1 SGHRS, CDR2 YFSETQ. CDR3 protein: CASSLYTGETEAFF. CDR3 nucleotides: TGCGCCAGCAGCTTGTATACAGGGGAGACTGAAGCTTTCTTT. The full variable domain, completed using reference TRBV5-1 and TRBJ1-1, is KAGVTQTPRYLIKTRGQQVTLSCSPISGHRSVSWYQQTPGQGLQFLFEYFSETQRNKGNFPGRFSGRQFSNSRSEMNVSTLELGDSALYLCASSLYTGETEAFFGQGTRLTVV.

The chain combines TRBV30 with TRBJ1-1; the match to TRBD1 covers 11 bases. The V gene end was trimmed by 1 base and the J gene end by 4 bases; junction bases not matched to a gene: 5. Germline assignment: CDR1 GTSNPN and CDR2 SVGIG (reference sequence). The CDR3 length is 15 residues. In DNA, the CDR3 is TGTGCCTGGAGTGGATCCGGGACAGGGGGCACTGAAGCTTTCTTT. As protein: CAWSGSGTGGTEAFF.

V is TRBV29-1 and J is TRBJ2-2, with 8 bases identical to TRBD1. V trimming: 1 base; J trimming: 3 bases; junction bases outside the gene matches: 7. The CDR3 sequence is 16 residues long. Per germline, CDR1 SQVTM and CDR2 ANQGSEA. The CDR3 region is CSVEVLPTGDTGELFF. CDR3 nucleotides: TGCAGCGTTGAAGTCCTGCCGACAGGGGACACCGGGGAGCTGTTTTTT.

V is TRBV6-1 and J is TRBJ2-1, with D perhaps being TRBD1 or TRBD2 (5 bases each). Deletions cut 4 bases from V and 2 bases from J, with 15 bases between. The CDR3 has 16 residues. Germline CDR1 and CDR2: MNHNS and SASEGT. CDR3 in DNA: TGTGCCAGCAGTGCCCTCCGGGGCGAAGCCTACAATGAGCAGTTCTTC. It yields the protein CASSALRGEAYNEQFF.

CDR3 sequence reads: CASSPHGSVGEKLFF. CDR3 coding DNA: TGTGCCAGCAGCCCCCACGGGTCTGTAGGGGAAAAACTGTTTTTT. V and J are TRBV11-3 and TRBJ1-4; no clear D gene. The CDR3 runs to 15 residues. V lost 5 bases to trimming and J lost 8 bases, with 18 bases between them. Germline CDR1 and CDR2: SGHNT and YENEEA.

This CDR3 is CASSLGGTYNEQFF. The CDR3 DNA reads TGTGCCAGCAGTTTAGGCGGGACGTACAATGAGCAGTTCTTC. The rearrangement joins TRBV27 to TRBJ2-1, with D tentatively TRBD2 (6 bases). V dropped 2 bases and J dropped 4 bases, with 9 bases sitting between them. Germline values: CDR1 MNHEY, CDR2 SMNVEV (reference sequence). This CDR3 has 14 amino acids.

This clone was counted only a few times. This sequence joins TRBV28 and TRBJ2-7; 9 bases agree with TRBD1. CDR3 size: 15 residues. Germline trimming cut 2 bases from V and 3 bases from J; bases unmatched to any gene: 5. Germline V lookup: CDR1 MDHEN, CDR2 SYDVKM. The CDR3 loop reads CASSLGTGLGYEQYF. Written as DNA, the CDR3 is TGTGCCAGCAGTTTAGGGACAGGGCTCGGCTACGAGCAGTACTTC.

The V and J genes are TRBV10-3 and TRBJ2-1, with 7 bases lining up with TRBD2. The CDR3 sequence is 16 residues long. Per germline, CDR1 ENHRY and CDR2 SYGVKD. V shed 8 bases and J 13 bases; nucleotides not matched to a gene: 23. CDR3 loop: CAIRQADVFSGRPQFF. For the CDR3, the DNA is TGTGCCATCCGACAAGCGGACGTATTTAGCGGGCGCCCACAGTTCTTC.

The chain has TRBV7-3 and TRBJ2-5; TRBD2 matches at 16 bases. V was clipped by 5 bases and J by 1 base; unmatched bases: 10. The CDR3 runs to 19 residues. CDR1 is SGHTA and CDR2 is FQGTGA in the germline V gene. The CDR3 DNA reads as TGTGCCAGCAGCCCAGAGCCGGGACTAGCGGGAGGGGCCCAAGAGACCCAGTACTTC. This sequence encodes CASSPEPGLAGGAQETQYF.

The gene calls are TRBV19 and TRBJ2-3; the D is unclear. The V end was cut by 1 base, the J end by 2 bases, with 19 bases between. CDR3 length: 18 residues. Germline CDR1 is LNHDA and CDR2 is SQIVND (reference sequence). CDR3 nucleotide sequence: TGTGCCAGTAGTATAGTTGGTTCTGGAGCGACATTCACAGATACGCAGTATTTT. It codes for CASSIVGSGATFTDTQYF. The variable domain in full, with the rest retrieved from reference TRBV19 and TRBJ2-3, is DGGITQSPKYLFRKEGQNVTLSCEQNLNHDAMYWYRQDPGQGLRLIYYSQIVNDFQKGDIAEGYSVSREKKESFPLTVTSAQKNPTAFYLCASSIVGSGATFTDTQYFGPGTRLTVL.

This clone was seen a single time. The chain combines TRBV2 with TRBJ1-1, with unresolved D. The CDR3 contains 14 residues. Between the trimmed V and J ends, which lost 3 bases and 1 base, there was a span of 9 bases. Germline V gene data show CDR1 as SNHLY and CDR2 as FYNNEI. CDR3 amino acids: CASSDKGANTEAFF. CDR3 sequence (DNA): TGTGCCAGCAGTGATAAGGGTGCGAACACTGAAGCTTTCTTT. The whole variable domain, remainder taken from reference TRBV2 and TRBJ1-1, is EPEVTQTPSHQVTQMGQEVILRCVPISNHLYFYWYRQILGQKVEFLVSFYNNEISEKSEIFDDQFSVERPDGSNFTLKIRSTKLEDSAMYFCASSDKGANTEAFFGQGTRLTVV.

The chain couples TRBV27 to TRBJ1-2; a possible D gene is TRBD1 (5 bases). Trimming shortened V by 3 bases and J by 7 bases, and 12 bases separated the two germline ends. Germline V gives CDR1 MNHEY, CDR2 SMNVEV (reference sequence). CDR3 length: 13 residues. This CDR3 is CASSFNTGSGYTF. For the CDR3, the DNA is TGTGCCAGCAGTTTCAATACAGGATCTGGCTACACCTTC.

The rearrangement links TRBV5-1 to TRBJ2-5; no firm D call. The better agreement between TRBJ2-7 and the DNA end casts doubt on the J call. CDR3 length: 14 residues. The germline gives CDR1 SGHRS, CDR2 YFSETQ. CDR3 DNA sequence: TGCGCCAGCAGCTTTGGAACAGAGTGGGACGAGCAGTACTTC. Amino acid sequence: CASSFGTEWDEQYF.

This sequence joins TRBV9 and TRBJ2-3; 14 nucleotides match TRBD2. Per germline, CDR1 SGDLS and CDR2 YYNGEE. This CDR3 spans 16 amino acids. V gave up 4 bases and J gave up 7 bases; unmatched junction bases: 8. For the CDR3, the DNA is TGTGCCAGCAGCTCCCAAGGGACTAGCGGGAGATATACGCAGTATTTT. It is translated as CASSSQGTSGRYTQYF.

The J gene is TRBJ2-1, the V gene TRBV5-8; D not resolved. CDR1 and CDR2 from the germline V gene are SGHTS and YDEGEE. The CDR3 is 14 residues long. The ends were cut back, 1 base at V and 4 bases at J, with 9 bases in the middle. The CDR3 loop reads CASSLWQLYNEQFF. The CDR3 coding sequence is TGTGCCAGCAGCTTGTGGCAGCTTTACAATGAGCAGTTCTTC.

The CDR3 DNA follows: TGCGCCAGCGGACCCGGCGGTACCACAGATACGCAGTATTTT. Translating gives CASGPGGTTDTQYF. V is TRBV5-1 and J is TRBJ2-3; D is uncertain. Trimming pared 7 bases from V and 2 bases from J, leaving 14 bases between. The CDR3 contains 14 residues. From germline, CDR1 is SGHRS and CDR2 YFSETQ.

The CDR3: CASSSGPQRAQETQYF. For the CDR3, the DNA is TGCGCCAGCAGCTCCGGCCCCCAGCGGGCCCAAGAGACCCAGTACTTC. The chain uses TRBV5-1 and TRBJ2-5; tentatively, D is TRBD2 (6 bases). Deletions cut 3 bases from V and 1 base from J, with 16 bases between. CDR1 is SGHRS, CDR2 YFSETQ, per germline. The CDR3 length is 16 residues.